These 32 T cell receptor beta chains were sequenced from one sample in a study of blood T cells in healthy people across ages. PCR was performed a second time for 7 to 11 cycles using a sample-barcoded 5' primer and a J-beta primer mix. MiXCR, run by TCRdb on the 5' RACE reads, gives a single entry per CDR3 protein. The repertoire includes some 1,800,000 distinct CDR3 sequences, about two fifths of them detected once, and more than 20% sits in the top ten. The specimen sequenced was blood. All receptors come from a human donor in good health.

The genes are TRBV20-1 and TRBJ2-7; D unclear. CDR1 is DFQATT, CDR2 SNEGSKA, per germline (reference sequence). V was clipped by 6 bases and J by 0 bases, with 12 bases between them. The CDR3 loop spans 13 amino acids. For the CDR3, the DNA is TGCAGTGCAGACAAGCGTGGCTCCTACGAGCAGTACTTC. Translated, it gives CSADKRGSYEQYF.

In its sample, this clonotype was seen a few times. V and J are TRBV20-1 and TRBJ2-7, with TRBD1 matching 7 bases. V shed 5 bases and J 2 bases; nucleotides not matched to a gene: 12. Germline values: CDR1 DFQATT, CDR2 SNEGSKA (reference sequence). The CDR3 consists of 15 residues. CDR3 loop: CSAWPTRDRTYEQYF. The CDR3 bases are TGCAGTGCTTGGCCGACACGGGACAGAACCTACGAGCAGTACTTC.

The chain couples TRBV20-1 to TRBJ2-3; TRBD2 aligns across 7 bases. The CDR3 contains 13 residues. With 4 bases clipped from V and 4 bases from J, the junction kept 5 bases outside the gene matches. Germline V gene data show CDR1 as DFQATT and CDR2 as SNEGSKA (reference sequence). The CDR3 DNA reads TGCAGTGCTAAGGGCGGGGGAGCAGATACGCAGTATTTT. This codes for CSAKGGGADTQYF.

The genes are TRBV20-1 and TRBJ1-4, with D perhaps matching TRBD1 (6 bases). This CDR3 has 13 amino acids. Germline V gives CDR1 DFQATT, CDR2 SNEGSKA (reference sequence). V lost 3 bases, J lost 8 bases, and 13 bases lay in between. CDR3 region: CSASQEGGEKLFF. CDR3 DNA sequence: TGCAGTGCTAGCCAGGAGGGGGGGGAAAAACTGTTTTTT.

This clonotype has a count of ten or more. At one end the junction does not follow the germline gene, possibly because of a read error. The genes are TRBV4-3 and TRBJ2-1, with 10 bases aligning to TRBD2. This CDR3 has 15 residues. Germline-derived CDR1 and CDR2 are LGHNA and YSLEER. The CDR3 loop reads CASSQSGGAYNEQFF. The DNA for the CDR3 is TGTGCCAGCAGCCAGAGCGGGGGGGCCTACAATGAGCAGTTCTTC.

Remarks on this clonotype: A much larger clone lies a single base off, so this may be a read error. This chain joins TRBV15 and TRBJ2-4; D is perhaps TRBD1 (6 bases). The J call is uncertain, as TRBJ2-7 better fits the DNA end. The CDR3 consists of 14 residues. Germline V gene sequence: CDR1 LNHNV, CDR2 YYDKDF (reference sequence). In nucleotides, the CDR3 is TGTGCCACCGGCAGAAGACAGGTGGGCTACGAGCAGTACTTC. Protein sequence: CATGRRQVGYEQYF.

The J gene is TRBJ2-7, the V gene TRBV2; D is perhaps TRBD1 (5 bases). Germline assignment: CDR1 SNHLY and CDR2 FYNNEI. V dropped 3 bases and J dropped 0 bases, with 15 bases sitting between them. The CDR3 extends over 16 amino acids. The CDR3: CASSDFVGRRSYEQYF. CDR3 coding DNA: TGTGCCAGCAGTGATTTCGTGGGGCGACGCTCCTACGAGCAGTACTTC.

There are many counts of this clonotype. CDR3 region: CASSFRSRSPLHF. As DNA, the CDR3 is TGTGCCAGCAGCTTTCGGTCGAGATCACCCCTCCACTTT. The chain employs TRBV5-6 and TRBJ1-6; D remains unclear. The germline V gene encodes CDR1 SGHDT and CDR2 YYEEEE. The V and J ends lost 2 bases and 10 bases respectively, with 10 bases between them. The length of the CDR3 is 13 residues. Complete variable domain (other parts from reference TRBV5-6 and TRBJ1-6): DAGVTQSPTHLIKTRGQQVTLRCSPKSGHDTVSWYQQALGQGPQFIFQYYEEEERQRGNFPDRFSGHQFPNYSSELNVNALLLGDSALYLCASSFRSRSPLHFGNGTRLTVT.

This clonotype appeared a few times. The chain carries TRBV20-1 and TRBJ2-7; D assignment may be TRBD1 or TRBD2 (5 bases each). Deletions cut 4 bases from V and 1 base from J, with 14 bases between. Germline CDR1 DFQATT, CDR2 SNEGSKA (reference sequence). The CDR3 is 14 amino acids. The CDR3 nucleotides read TGCAGTGCTACCCGGGACCCCACTTCCTACGAGCAGTACTTC. Translated: CSATRDPTSYEQYF.

This clonotype was seen a few times. The chain combines TRBV3-1 with TRBJ2-1, with D tentatively TRBD2 (6 bases). There are 16 residues in the CDR3. V was pared by 1 base and J by 10 bases, with 20 bases between. Germline-derived CDR1 and CDR2 are LGHDT and YNNKEL (reference sequence). For the CDR3, the DNA is TGTGCCAGCAGCCAAGGTTCAGGGCGGGGCTCATTCGAGCAGTTCTTC. Amino acids: CASSQGSGRGSFEQFF.

The chain recombines TRBV7-2 with TRBJ2-4; D possibly corresponds to TRBD2 (6 bases). The end of the DNA aligns better with TRBJ2-7, so the J call may be wrong. This CDR3 is 12 amino acids long. CDR1 and CDR2 from the germline V gene are SGHTA and FQGNSA. CDR3: CASRQIGGEQYF. The CDR3 bases are TGTGCCAGCAGGCAAATCGGGGGCGAGCAGTACTTC.

The V call is TRBV9, the J call TRBJ2-3; weak D call: TRBD2 (6 bases). From germline, CDR1 is SGDLS and CDR2 YYNGEE. Trimming removed 4 bases at V and 6 bases at J, with 15 bases between. This CDR3 spans 14 amino acids. The CDR3 sequence is CASSFTGDRDTQYF. CDR3 coding DNA: TGTGCCAGCAGCTTTACGGGGGACCGGGATACGCAGTATTTT.

Points on this clonotype: At one boundary the junction diverges from the germline segment, which might be a read error. This chain joins TRBV4-1 and TRBJ2-6; no reliable D call. The CDR3 is 16 amino acids. The germline gives CDR1 MGHRA, CDR2 YSYEKL. CDR3 sequence reads: CANSQDWGSGANVLTF. The CDR3 DNA sequence: TGCGCCAACAGCCAAGATTGGGGTTCTGGGGCCAACGTCCTGACTTTC.

This clonotype has a handful of counts. CDR3 loop: CASSPGQARGHYEQYF. CDR3 sequence (DNA): TGTGCCAGCAGCCCTGGACAGGCCCGAGGACACTACGAGCAGTACTTC. V gene TRBV5-5 combines with J gene TRBJ2-7; 7 bases fit TRBD1. CDR1 SGHKS and CDR2 YYEKEE come from the germline V gene (reference sequence). Unmatched junction bases numbered 13, after V lost 4 bases and J lost 3 bases. The CDR3 is 16 residues long. Complete variable domain (other parts from reference TRBV5-5 and TRBJ2-7): DAGVTQSPTHLIKTRGQQVTLRCSPISGHKSVSWYQQVLGQGPQFIFQYYEKEERGRGNFPDRFSARQFPNYSSELNVNALLLGDSALYLCASSPGQARGHYEQYFGPGTRLTVT.

For this clonotype: The junction and the germline gene differ at one end; a read error may be behind it. The rearrangement joins TRBV20-1 to TRBJ1-2, with a tentative D call TRBD1 (5 bases). Germline V gives CDR1 DFQATT, CDR2 SNEGSKA (reference sequence). The CDR3 has 13 residues. The CDR3 here is CSTRDRQSYGYTF. DNA for the CDR3: TGCAGTACTAGAGATCGACAGAGCTATGGCTACACCTTC.

This clonotype was observed a few times. The chain combines TRBV9 with TRBJ1-1, with TRBD1 matching over 7 bases. From germline, CDR1 is SGDLS and CDR2 YYNGEE. The CDR3 contains 15 residues. Germline trimming cut 5 bases from V and 3 bases from J; bases unmatched to any gene: 10. Here the CDR3 reads CASSQTPGGDTEAFF. The CDR3 bases are TGTGCCAGCAGTCAAACTCCAGGGGGGGACACTGAAGCTTTCTTT.

V gene TRBV5-1 combines with J gene TRBJ1-2; 9 bases match TRBD1. This CDR3 is 15 amino acids long. Germline V lookup: CDR1 SGHRS, CDR2 YFSETQ. Losses at the gene ends were 3 bases for V and 8 bases for J; bases not matched to a gene: 11. The chain's CDR3 is CASSSLSGTGNGYTF. Here the CDR3 DNA reads TGCGCCAGCAGCTCCCTCTCCGGGACAGGGAACGGCTACACCTTC.

The chain recombines TRBV5-1 with TRBJ1-1; D unclear. Germline lookup yields CDR1 SGHRS and CDR2 YFSETQ. The CDR3 is made up of 17 amino acids. The germline V and J ends were trimmed by 4 bases and 0 bases, with 19 bases remaining between them. The CDR3 region is CASSQISAGGMNTEAFF. DNA of the CDR3: TGCGCCAGCAGCCAAATTAGCGCAGGTGGTATGAACACTGAAGCTTTCTTT.

The V gene is TRBV29-1, the J gene TRBJ2-1, with 9 nucleotides matching TRBD2. V was pared by 6 bases and J by 5 bases, with 8 bases of the junction left unmatched. The CDR3 runs to 14 residues. Germline CDR1 and CDR2: SQVTM and ANQGSEA. CDR3 bases: TGCAGCGTAGAAAGCGGGGGGTATAACAATGAGCAGTTCTTC. Amino acid sequence: CSVESGGYNNEQFF.

CDR3 bases: TGTGCCACCAGCAGAGACCGGACGGCTCCCTTTGGCTACACCTTC. Translation gives CATSRDRTAPFGYTF. This sequence joins TRBV15 and TRBJ1-2; no clear D gene. This CDR3 has 15 amino acids. V dropped 0 bases and J dropped 7 bases, with 15 bases sitting between them. CDR1 and CDR2 (germline): LNHNV, YYDKDF (reference sequence).

This clonotype was seen a single time. As DNA, the CDR3 is TGCGCCAGCAGCCCGGACGGGTCCACTGAAGCTTTCTTT. Its protein product is CASSPDGSTEAFF. The chain carries TRBV5-1 and TRBJ1-1, with D uncertain. Deletions cut 4 bases from V and 4 bases from J, with 11 bases between. Germline lookup yields CDR1 SGHRS and CDR2 YFSETQ. The CDR3 spans 13 residues.

In regard to this clonotype: One end of the junction fails to match germline, which may point to a read error. V and J are TRBV11-2 and TRBJ2-7; no clear D. This CDR3 has 14 residues. Germline assignment: CDR1 SGHAT and CDR2 FQNNGV. For the CDR3, the DNA is TGTGCCGGCAGCTTAGAAGGTAGAGCCTACGAGCAGTACTTC. Protein sequence: CAGSLEGRAYEQYF. Based on the CDR3 plus reference TRBV11-2 and TRBJ2-7, the full variable domain is EAGVAQSPRYKIIEKRQSVAFWCNPISGHATLYWYQQILGQGPKLLIQFQNNGVVDDSQLPKDRFSAERLKGVDSTLKIQPAKLEDSAVYLCAGSLEGRAYEQYFGPGTRLTVT.

The rearrangement links TRBV5-1 to TRBJ1-5; 8 bases are shared with TRBD1. V trimming: 4 bases; J trimming: 6 bases; junction bases outside the gene matches: 6. The CDR3 contains 14 residues. Germline V gene data show CDR1 as SGHRS and CDR2 as YFSETQ. CDR3 in DNA: TGCGCCAGCAGCCCGGGACAGGCGGGTCAGCCCCAGCATTTT. It yields the protein CASSPGQAGQPQHF.

The chain links TRBV6-5 to TRBJ2-7; 12 nucleotides align to TRBD1. V trimming: 8 bases; J trimming: 7 bases; junction bases outside the gene matches: 9. CDR3 size: 14 residues. Per germline, CDR1 MNHEY and CDR2 SVGAGI. For the CDR3, the DNA is TGTGCCAGCCGAGCCGGGACAGGGGGCACTGAGCAGTACTTC. Amino acids: CASRAGTGGTEQYF.

V and J are TRBV2 and TRBJ2-1, with TRBD1 matching 7 bases. Trimming took 6 bases from V and 0 from J; bases not matched to a gene: 8. Looked up from germline, CDR1 is SNHLY and CDR2 is FYNNEI. The CDR3 has 16 amino acids. The CDR3 is CASRGDSPPSYNEQFF. The CDR3 DNA is TGTGCCAGCAGGGGGGACAGCCCCCCCTCCTACAATGAGCAGTTCTTC.

The chain joins TRBV4-1 to TRBJ2-1; 12 bases map to TRBD2. This CDR3 has 16 amino acids. Germline values: CDR1 MGHRA, CDR2 YSYEKL. The junction had 7 bases not matched to a gene; V was cut back by 0 bases and J by 10 bases. CDR3 loop: CASSQDRLAGGREQFF. CDR3 DNA: TGCGCCAGCAGCCAAGATCGGCTAGCGGGGGGGCGGGAGCAGTTCTTC.

The chain joins TRBV25-1 to TRBJ1-2; D gene uncertain. This CDR3 is built from 12 residues. Trimming cost V 7 bases and J 7 bases, with 13 bases left between them. Looked up from germline, CDR1 is MGHDK and CDR2 is SYGVNS. The CDR3 region is CASTSRMTGYTF. The CDR3 nucleotides read TGTGCCAGCACCTCCCGTATGACTGGCTACACCTTC.

Only a few counts were recorded for this clonotype. V and J are TRBV6-2 or TRBV6-3 and TRBJ1-5; a weak D match, TRBD1 (6 bases). From germline, CDR1 is MNHEY and CDR2 SVGEGT. Trimming cost V 2 bases and J 9 bases, with 11 bases left between them. The CDR3 is 13 residues long. CDR3 coding DNA: TGTGCCAGCAGTTACGACAGGACCCGGCCCCAGCATTTT. This codes for CASSYDRTRPQHF.

V gene TRBV7-2 combines with J gene TRBJ1-1; tentative D call: TRBD1 (5 bases). Looked up from germline, CDR1 is SGHTA and CDR2 is FQGNSA. The ends were cut back, 1 base at V and 7 bases at J, with 10 bases in the middle. This CDR3 contains 13 residues. The CDR3 DNA reads as TGTGCCAGCAGCTTAGATTCGGGGGTTGAAGCTTTCTTT. It yields the protein CASSLDSGVEAFF.

This clonotype showed up just a few times. The chain combines TRBV6-2 or TRBV6-3 with TRBJ2-3; D is uncertain. The ends were cut back, 1 base at V and 4 bases at J, with 12 bases in the middle. The CDR3 extends over 15 amino acids. CDR1 is MNHEY and CDR2 is SVGEGT in the germline V gene. CDR3 in DNA: TGTGCCAGCAGTTACTTGGCTAGTAGTGCAGATACGCAGTATTTT. It is translated as CASSYLASSADTQYF.

This clonotype was observed at least ten times. The chain couples TRBV12-3 or TRBV12-4 to TRBJ2-1, with a weak D call TRBD1 (6 bases). V gave up 8 bases and J gave up 0 bases, with 11 bases separating them. The CDR3 sequence is 14 residues long. The CDR3 region has the DNA TGTGCCAGCGGGGGCACTCGCTCCTACAATGAGCAGTTCTTC. This sequence encodes CASGGTRSYNEQFF.

The chain joins TRBV7-8 to TRBJ2-3; D might be TRBD1 (5 bases). The V and J ends lost 1 base and 4 bases respectively, with 12 bases between them. Germline CDR1 is SGHVS and CDR2 is FQNEAQ. The CDR3 has 15 residues. In DNA form, the CDR3 reads TGTGCCAGCAGCTTAGTTCCAGGGATCGCAGATACGCAGTATTTT. It yields the protein CASSLVPGIADTQYF.